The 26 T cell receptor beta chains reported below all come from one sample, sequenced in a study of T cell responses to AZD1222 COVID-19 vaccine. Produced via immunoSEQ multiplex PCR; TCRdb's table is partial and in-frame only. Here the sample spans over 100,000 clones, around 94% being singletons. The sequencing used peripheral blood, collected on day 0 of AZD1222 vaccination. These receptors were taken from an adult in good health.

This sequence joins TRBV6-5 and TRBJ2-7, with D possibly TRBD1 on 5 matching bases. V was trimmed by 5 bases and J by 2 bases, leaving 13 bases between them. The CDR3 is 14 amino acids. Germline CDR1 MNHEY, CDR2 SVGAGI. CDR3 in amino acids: CASSIQVLPYEQYF. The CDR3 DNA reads TGTGCCAGCAGTATACAGGTGCTGCCCTACGAGCAGTACTTC.

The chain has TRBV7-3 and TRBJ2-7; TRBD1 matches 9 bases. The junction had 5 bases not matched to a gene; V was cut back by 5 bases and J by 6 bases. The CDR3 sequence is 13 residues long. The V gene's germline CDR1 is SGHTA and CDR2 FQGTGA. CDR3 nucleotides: TGTGCCAGCAGCCCAACAGGGGGCGGCGAGCAGTACTTC. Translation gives CASSPTGGGEQYF.

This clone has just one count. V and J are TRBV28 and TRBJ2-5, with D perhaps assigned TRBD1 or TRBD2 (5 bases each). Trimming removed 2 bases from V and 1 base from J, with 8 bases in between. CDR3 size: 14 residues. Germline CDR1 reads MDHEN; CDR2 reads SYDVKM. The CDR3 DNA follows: TGTGCCAGCAGTTTAGCCGGGGCCCAAGAGACCCAGTACTTC. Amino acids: CASSLAGAQETQYF.

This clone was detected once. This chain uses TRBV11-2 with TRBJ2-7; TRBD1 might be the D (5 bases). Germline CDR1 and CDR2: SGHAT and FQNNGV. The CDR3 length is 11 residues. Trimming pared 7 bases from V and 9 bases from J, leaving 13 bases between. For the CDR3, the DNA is TGTGCCAGCACCCTGGGGCAGGGGCAGTACTTC. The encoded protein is CASTLGQGQYF.

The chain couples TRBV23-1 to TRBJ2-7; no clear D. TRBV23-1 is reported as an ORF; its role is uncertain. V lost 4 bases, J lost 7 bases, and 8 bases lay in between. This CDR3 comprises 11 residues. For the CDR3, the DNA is TGCGCCAGCAGTCGAAAAGGGGAGCAGTACTTC. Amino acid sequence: CASSRKGEQYF.

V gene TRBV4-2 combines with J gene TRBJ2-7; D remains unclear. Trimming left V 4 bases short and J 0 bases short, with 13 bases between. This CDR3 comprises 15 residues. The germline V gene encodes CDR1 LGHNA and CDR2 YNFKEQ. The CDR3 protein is CASSPNGWASYEQYF. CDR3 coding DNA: TGTGCCAGCAGCCCCAACGGGTGGGCCTCCTACGAGCAGTACTTC.

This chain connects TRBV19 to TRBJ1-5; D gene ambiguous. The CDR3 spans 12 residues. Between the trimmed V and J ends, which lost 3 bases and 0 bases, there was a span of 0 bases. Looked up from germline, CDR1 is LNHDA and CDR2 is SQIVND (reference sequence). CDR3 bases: TGTGCCAGTAGTATTAGCAATCAGCCCCAGCATTTT. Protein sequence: CASSISNQPQHF.

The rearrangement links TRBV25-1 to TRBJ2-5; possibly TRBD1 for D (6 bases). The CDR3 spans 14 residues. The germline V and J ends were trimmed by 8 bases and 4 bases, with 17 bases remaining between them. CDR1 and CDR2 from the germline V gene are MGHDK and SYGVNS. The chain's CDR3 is CASAETGSVETQYF. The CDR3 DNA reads TGTGCCAGCGCGGAGACAGGTTCCGTAGAGACCCAGTACTTC.

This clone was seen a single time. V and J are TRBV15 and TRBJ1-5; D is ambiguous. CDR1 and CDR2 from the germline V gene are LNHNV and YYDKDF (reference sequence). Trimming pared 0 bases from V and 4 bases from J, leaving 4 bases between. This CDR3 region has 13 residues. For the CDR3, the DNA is TGTGCCACCAGCAGAGATCAGAATCAGCCCCAGCATTTT. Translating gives CATSRDQNQPQHF.

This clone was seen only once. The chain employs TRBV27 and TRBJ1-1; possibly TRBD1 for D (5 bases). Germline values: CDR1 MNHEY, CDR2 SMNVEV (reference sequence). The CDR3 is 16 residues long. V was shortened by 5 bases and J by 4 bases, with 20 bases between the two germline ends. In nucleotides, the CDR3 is TGTGCCAGCAGTCTCCTTCGGGGCCTGAATGGCACTGAAGCTTTCTTT. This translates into CASSLLRGLNGTEAFF.

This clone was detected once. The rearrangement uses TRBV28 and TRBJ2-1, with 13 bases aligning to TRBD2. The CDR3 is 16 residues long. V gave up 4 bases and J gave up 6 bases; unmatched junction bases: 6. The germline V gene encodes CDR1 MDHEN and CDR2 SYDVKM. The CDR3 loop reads CASSSGLAGVFNEQFF. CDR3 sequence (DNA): TGTGCCAGCAGTTCCGGACTAGCGGGAGTATTCAATGAGCAGTTCTTC.

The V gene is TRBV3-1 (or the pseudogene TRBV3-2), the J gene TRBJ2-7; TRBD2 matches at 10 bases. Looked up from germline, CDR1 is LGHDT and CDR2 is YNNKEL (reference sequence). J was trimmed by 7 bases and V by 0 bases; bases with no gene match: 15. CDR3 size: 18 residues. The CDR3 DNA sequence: TGTGCCAGCAGCCAAGATAAATTGGAGCTAGCGGGAGTGGGTGAGCAGTACTTC. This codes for CASSQDKLELAGVGEQYF.

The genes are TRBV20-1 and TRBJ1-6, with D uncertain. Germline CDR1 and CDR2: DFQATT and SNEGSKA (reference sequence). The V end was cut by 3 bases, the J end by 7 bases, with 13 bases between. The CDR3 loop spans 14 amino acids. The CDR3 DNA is TGCAGTGCTAGTTTCGCATCGACAAATTCACCCCTCCACTTT. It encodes CSASFASTNSPLHF.

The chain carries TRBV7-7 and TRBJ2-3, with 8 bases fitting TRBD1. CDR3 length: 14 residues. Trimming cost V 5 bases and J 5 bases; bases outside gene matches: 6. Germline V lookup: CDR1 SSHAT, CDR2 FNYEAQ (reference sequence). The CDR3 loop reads CASSPGGKGDTQYF. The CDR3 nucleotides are TGTGCCAGCAGCCCAGGGGGCAAGGGAGATACGCAGTATTTT.

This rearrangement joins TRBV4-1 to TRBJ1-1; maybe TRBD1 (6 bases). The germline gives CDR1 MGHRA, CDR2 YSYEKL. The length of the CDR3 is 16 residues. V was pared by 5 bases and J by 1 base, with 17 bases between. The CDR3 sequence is CASSWTHGQTNTEAFF. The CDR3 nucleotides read TGCGCCAGCAGCTGGACCCACGGACAGACGAACACTGAAGCTTTCTTT.

The CDR3 loop reads CASKAGMNTEAFF. The DNA for the CDR3 is TGTGCCAGCAAGGCCGGTATGAACACTGAAGCTTTCTTT. The genes are TRBV2 and TRBJ1-1; the D is unclear. V shed 7 bases and J shed 0 bases, with 9 bases lying between them. The V gene's germline CDR1 is SNHLY and CDR2 FYNNEI. This CDR3 spans 13 amino acids.

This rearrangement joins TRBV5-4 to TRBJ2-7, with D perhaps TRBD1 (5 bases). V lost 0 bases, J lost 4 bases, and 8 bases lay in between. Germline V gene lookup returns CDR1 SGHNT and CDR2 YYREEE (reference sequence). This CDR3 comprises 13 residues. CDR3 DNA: TGTGCCAGCAGCTTGGGGGGCAAATACGAGCAGTACTTC. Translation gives CASSLGGKYEQYF.

CDR3 coding DNA: TGTGCCAGCAGTTACCGGGACAGCCACAATGGCTACACCTTC. Translated: CASSYRDSHNGYTF. The J gene is TRBJ1-2, the V gene TRBV6-2 or TRBV6-3; 7 bases are shared with TRBD1. Germline V gives CDR1 MNHEY, CDR2 SVGEGT. This CDR3 region has 14 residues. V gave up 2 bases and J gave up 6 bases; unmatched junction bases: 6.

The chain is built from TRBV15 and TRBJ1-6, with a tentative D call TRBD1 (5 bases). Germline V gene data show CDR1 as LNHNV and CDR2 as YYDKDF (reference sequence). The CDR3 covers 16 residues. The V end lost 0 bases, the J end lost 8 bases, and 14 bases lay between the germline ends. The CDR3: CATSREAGRRHSPLHF. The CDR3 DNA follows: TGTGCCACCAGCAGAGAGGCGGGACGGCGCCATTCACCCCTCCACTTT.

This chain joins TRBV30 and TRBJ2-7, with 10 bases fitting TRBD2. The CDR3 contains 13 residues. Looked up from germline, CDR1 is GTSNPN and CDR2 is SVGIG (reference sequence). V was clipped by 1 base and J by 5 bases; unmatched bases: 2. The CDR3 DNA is TGTGCCTGGAGTGCCCTAGCGGGAGACGAGCAGTACTTC. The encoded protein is CAWSALAGDEQYF.

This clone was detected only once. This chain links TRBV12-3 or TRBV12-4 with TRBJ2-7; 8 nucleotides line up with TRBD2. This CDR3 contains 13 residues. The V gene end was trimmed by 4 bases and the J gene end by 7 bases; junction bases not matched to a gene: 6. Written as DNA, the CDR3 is TGTGCCAGCAGTTCAGGACTAGCCCTGGAGCAGTACTTC. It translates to CASSSGLALEQYF.

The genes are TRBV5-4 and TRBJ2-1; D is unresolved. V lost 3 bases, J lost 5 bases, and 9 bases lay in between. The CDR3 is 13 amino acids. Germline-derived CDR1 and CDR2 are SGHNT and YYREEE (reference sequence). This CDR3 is CASSSVEHNEQFF. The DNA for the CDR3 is TGTGCCAGCAGCTCCGTAGAGCACAATGAGCAGTTCTTC. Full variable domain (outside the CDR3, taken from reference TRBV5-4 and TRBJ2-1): ETGVTQSPTHLIKTRGQQVTLRCSSQSGHNTVSWYQQALGQGPQFIFQYYREEENGRGNFPPRFSGLQFPNYSSELNVNALELDDSALYLCASSSVEHNEQFFGPGTRLTVL.

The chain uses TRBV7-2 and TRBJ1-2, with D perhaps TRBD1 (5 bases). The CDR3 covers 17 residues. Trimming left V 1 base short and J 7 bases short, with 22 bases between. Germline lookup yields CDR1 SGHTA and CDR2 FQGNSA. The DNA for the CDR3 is TGTGCCAGCAGCTTAGATCGGGGGGGTCGCGGTTGGAGTGGCTACACCTTC. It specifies CASSLDRGGRGWSGYTF.

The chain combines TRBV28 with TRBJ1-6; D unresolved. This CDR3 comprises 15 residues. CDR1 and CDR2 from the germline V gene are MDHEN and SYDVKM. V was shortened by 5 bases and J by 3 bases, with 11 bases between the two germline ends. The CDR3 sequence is CASSTYGIYNSPLHF. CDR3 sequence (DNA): TGTGCCAGCAGTACCTACGGGATCTATAATTCACCCCTCCACTTT. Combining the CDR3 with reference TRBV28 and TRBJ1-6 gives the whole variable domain DVKVTQSSRYLVKRTGEKVFLECVQDMDHENMFWYRQDPGLGLRLIYFSYDVKMKEKGDIPEGYSVSREKKERFSLILESASTNQTSMYLCASSTYGIYNSPLHFGNGTRLTVT.

The CDR3 bases are TGTGCCAGTAGCTACAGGGACAACACTGAAGCTTTCTTT. Translated, it gives CASSYRDNTEAFF. This chain uses TRBV19 with TRBJ1-1, with D perhaps matching TRBD1 (6 bases). Germline-derived CDR1 and CDR2 are LNHDA and SQIVND (reference sequence). Trimming removed 6 bases at V and 2 bases at J, with 10 bases between. This CDR3 is 13 amino acids long.

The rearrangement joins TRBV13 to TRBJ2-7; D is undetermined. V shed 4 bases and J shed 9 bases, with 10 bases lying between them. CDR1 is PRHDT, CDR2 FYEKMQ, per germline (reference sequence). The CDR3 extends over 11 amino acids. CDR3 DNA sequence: TGTGCCAGCAGCTCCAGAATCGGGCAGTACTTC. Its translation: CASSSRIGQYF.